This T cell receptor (beta chain) was found in a study of blood T cell repertoires in COVID-19. As for the study in general: The cDNA or gDNA used as material had been derived from T cells, B-cell-depleted T cells, or PBMCs.

Using immunoSEQ multiplex PCR, the repertoire was profiled, and TCRdb retains in-frame clones only, with some absent. The sample includes tens of thousands of clones, roughly 90% of them seen just once. V dropped 0 bases and J dropped 5 bases, with 16 bases sitting between them. Germline CDR1 reads MNHNS; CDR2 reads SASEGT. This CDR3 region has 16 residues. The clonotype comes from a woman of 80 years or more with COVID-19, enrolled during active disease. The gene calls are TRBV6-1 and TRBJ1-1; a possible D gene is TRBD1 (5 bases). The sample taken for sequencing was peripheral blood. CDR3 in amino acids: CASSEATRGRTTEAFF. The CDR3 DNA sequence: TGTGCCAGCAGTGAAGCGACTAGGGGAAGGACGACTGAAGCTTTCTTT.